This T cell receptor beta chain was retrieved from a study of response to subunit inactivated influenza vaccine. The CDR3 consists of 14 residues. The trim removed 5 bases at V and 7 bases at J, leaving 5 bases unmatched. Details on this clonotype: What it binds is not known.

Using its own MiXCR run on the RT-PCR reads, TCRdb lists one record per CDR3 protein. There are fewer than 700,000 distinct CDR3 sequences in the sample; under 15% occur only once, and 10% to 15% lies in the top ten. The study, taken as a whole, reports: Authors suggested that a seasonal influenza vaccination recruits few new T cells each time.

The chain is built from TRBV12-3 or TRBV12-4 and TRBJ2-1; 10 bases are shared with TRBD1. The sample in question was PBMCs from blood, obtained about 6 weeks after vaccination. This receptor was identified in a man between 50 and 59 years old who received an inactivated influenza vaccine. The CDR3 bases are TGTGCCAGCAGTGCGGGACAGGGGTGGAATGAGCAGTTCTTC. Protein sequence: CASSAGQGWNEQFF.